This T cell receptor beta chain was retrieved from a study of identical twins. Broader study findings: Cross-sectional statistics underpinned the conclusions; the same donors were not followed.

MiXCR, applied by TCRdb to the 5' RACE reads, yields one record per CDR3 protein. The table records about 220,000 distinct CDR3 sequences, less than 8% of them present only once. With regard to this clonotype: Its antigen is not known.

Healthy Caucasians were all of the donors. The same data also went into a second study, on yellow fever vaccine responses in identical twins.

The TCR comes from a woman aged 18 to 35 in good health. Sequencing was done on a sample of memory (CD45RO+) T cells sorted from blood.

CDR3 DNA sequence: TGTGCCAGCAGTCCAAGACTAGCGTGGGGAGGGCAGTTCTTC. Its translation: CASSPRLAWGGQFF. This chain connects TRBV28 to TRBJ2-1; 8 nucleotides line up with TRBD2. Unmatched junction bases numbered 12, after V lost 5 bases and J lost 12 bases. From germline, CDR1 is MDHEN and CDR2 SYDVKM. The CDR3 extends over 14 amino acids.